The rows below give T cell receptor beta chains drawn from one sample of a study of CD8 T cells in Susac syndrome. TCRdb independently ran MiXCR on the immunoSEQ multiplex PCR reads; one entry per CDR3 protein. Here the sample spans about 150,000 distinct CDR3 sequences, roughly 94% being singletons. Sequences were obtained from CD8+ T cells from PBMCs. These receptors were collected from a human donor with multiple sclerosis. Each CDR3 is given with its conserved first and last residue. The D gene is left open where the match is weak. The size entry is marked missing in some rows and otherwise reads once, few, many or a size class.

v_gene	abundance	d_gene	j_gene	CDR3nt	CDR3aa
TRBV4-3	-	-	TRBJ1-1	TGCGCCAGCAGCCAAGTAATTACGGGTGTCAGCATGAACACTGAAGCTTTCTTT	CASSQVITGVSMNTEAFF
TRBV29-1	-	-	TRBJ2-1	TGCAGCGTTGGAGGCGCGGGTCAGGAGTACAATGAGCAGTTCTTC	CSVGGAGQEYNEQFF
TRBV4-2	-	-	TRBJ2-1	TGTGCCAGCAGCCAAGAGGAGCCGGTCAGCTCCTACAATGAGCAGTTCTTC	CASSQEEPVSSYNEQFF
TRBV7-2	-	-	TRBJ2-1	TGTGCCAGCAGCTTAGTGGGCAGTGGATTTACGCAAGAGCAGTTCTTC	CASSLVGSGFTQEQFF
TRBV7-9	-	-	TRBJ2-4	TGTGCCAGCAGCCCCCAGGGTGGAGGGGAAAACATTCAGTACTTC	CASSPQGGGENIQYF
TRBV24-1	-	-	TRBJ1-2	TGTGCCACCAGTGATTCTTCCGGACGGCGGGATGGCTACACCTTC	CATSDSSGRRDGYTF
TRBV27	-	-	TRBJ2-5	TGTGCCAGCAGTTTAGGGGACACCTTTCAAGAGACCCAGTACTTC	CASSLGDTFQETQYF
TRBV28	-	-	TRBJ2-1	TGTGCCAGCAGTTTGGGTACCTTTTACAATGAGCAGTTCTTC	CASSLGTFYNEQFF
TRBV29-1	-	-	TRBJ1-1	TGCAGCGCGATGCAAGGCGGGGCGGCTTTCTTT	CSAMQGGAAFF
TRBV7-2	-	-	TRBJ2-7	TGTGCCAGCAGCTTAAGTCCTGGGGGGTCTTCCGAGCAGTACTTC	CASSLSPGGSSEQYF
TRBV20-1	-	-	TRBJ2-3	TGCAGTGCTAGAGATCAGAGCACAGATACGCAGTATTTT	CSARDQSTDTQYF
TRBV6-6	-	-	TRBJ1-1	TGTGCCAGCAGCGTCCAGCAAAACACTGAAGCTTTCTTT	CASSVQQNTEAFF
TRBV29-1	-	-	TRBJ1-1	TGCAGCGTTGAAGGGACGGAGAACACTGAAGCTTTCTTT	CSVEGTENTEAFF
TRBV7-9	-	-	TRBJ2-7	TGTGCCAGCAGCTTAGCATTTGGGGCTACAGACGAGCAGTACTTC	CASSLAFGATDEQYF
TRBV5-1	-	-	TRBJ1-1	TGCGCCAGCAGACAAGGGCTAGCCGAAGCTTTCTTT	CASRQGLAEAFF
TRBV7-2	-	-	TRBJ2-5	TGTGCCAGCAGCTCAACGTCCGGGACGGAAGAGACCCAGTACTTC	CASSSTSGTEETQYF
TRBV9	-	TRBD1	TRBJ1-1	TGTGCCAGCAGCGTAAGGGACAGGGGGGCTGAAGCTTTCTTT	CASSVRDRGAEAFF
TRBV2	-	-	TRBJ2-7	TGTGCCAGCCTGGCCGGAGCCTACGAGCAGTACTTC	CASLAGAYEQYF
TRBV4-1	-	-	TRBJ2-3	TGCGCCAGCAGCCAAGCGCAAGGGGATACGCAGTATTTT	CASSQAQGDTQYF
TRBV7-9	-	-	TRBJ2-1	TGTGCCAGCAGCCCGGACAGCTATGAGCAGTTCTTC	CASSPDSYEQFF
TRBV27	few	-	TRBJ1-1	TGTGCCAGCAGTTTACCCAGGGGCGAAGCTTTCTTT	CASSLPRGEAFF
TRBV7-6	-	TRBD1	TRBJ1-1	TGTGCCAGCAGCATCGGGACAGGGATGAACACTGAAGCTTTCTTT	CASSIGTGMNTEAFF
TRBV9	-	-	TRBJ1-5	TGTGCCAGCAGCGTAGGGGACTGGGATCAGCCCCAGCATTTT	CASSVGDWDQPQHF
TRBV12-3/TRBV12-4	-	-	TRBJ1-1	TGTGCCAGCAGCCCGCGTTTCACTGAAGCTTTCTTT	CASSPRFTEAFF
TRBV4-3	-	TRBD1	TRBJ2-1	TGCGCCAGCAGAGCCGGGACAGGGCAAGTCAATGAGCAGTTCTTC	CASRAGTGQVNEQFF
TRBV7-2	-	-	TRBJ1-2	TGTGCCAGCAGCCAACGACAGGAAATCAACTATGGCTACACCTTC	CASSQRQEINYGYTF
TRBV20-1	-	-	TRBJ1-3	TGCAGTGCTAGCCCCCTCATGCGGACGGAGAGCTCTGGAAACACCATATATTTT	CSASPLMRTESSGNTIYF
TRBV9	-	TRBD2	TRBJ2-3	TGTGCCAGCAGCCCTCCCGGCGGGGGGGCCTCAGATACGCAGTATTTT	CASSPPGGGASDTQYF
TRBV2	-	-	TRBJ1-1	TGTGCCAGCAGTGAGGGGGGACTGTTCGGCACTGAAGCTTTCTTT	CASSEGGLFGTEAFF
TRBV29-1	-	-	TRBJ2-7	TGCAGCGTTGGTGGCGGCAGTACCTACGAGCAGTACTTC	CSVGGGSTYEQYF
TRBV15	once	-	TRBJ1-5	TGTGCCACCAGCAGAGGACGTGATAGCAATCAGCCCCAGCATTTT	CATSRGRDSNQPQHF
TRBV3-1	-	-	TRBJ1-2	TGTGCCAGCAGCCAAGATTTGAGGGGATACGGCTATGGCTACACCTTC	CASSQDLRGYGYGYTF
TRBV2	-	TRBD2	TRBJ2-1	TGTGCCAGCAGAACCGGGACTAGCGGGGCCAATGAGCAGTTCTTC	CASRTGTSGANEQFF
TRBV19	-	-	TRBJ2-5	TGTGCCAGTAGTGTCGACGGGTCACGGATTGAGACCCAGTACTTC	CASSVDGSRIETQYF